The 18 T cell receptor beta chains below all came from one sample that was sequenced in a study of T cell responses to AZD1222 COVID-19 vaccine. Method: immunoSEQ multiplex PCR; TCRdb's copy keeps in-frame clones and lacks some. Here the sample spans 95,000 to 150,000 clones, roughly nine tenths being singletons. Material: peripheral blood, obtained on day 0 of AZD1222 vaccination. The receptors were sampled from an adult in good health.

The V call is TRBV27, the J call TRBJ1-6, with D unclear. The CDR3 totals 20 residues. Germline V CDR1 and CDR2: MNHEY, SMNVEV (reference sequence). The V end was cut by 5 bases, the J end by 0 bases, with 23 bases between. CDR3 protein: CASSLTKGGRMSSYNSPLHF. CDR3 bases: TGTGCCAGCAGTCTAACCAAGGGAGGCAGGATGAGCTCCTATAATTCACCCCTCCACTTT.

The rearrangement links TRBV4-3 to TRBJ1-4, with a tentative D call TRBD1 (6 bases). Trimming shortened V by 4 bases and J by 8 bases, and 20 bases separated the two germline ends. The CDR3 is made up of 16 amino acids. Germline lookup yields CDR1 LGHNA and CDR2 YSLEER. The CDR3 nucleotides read TGCGCCAGCAGCCCACTAACAGGGCAGTATTCAGAAAAACTGTTTTTT. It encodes CASSPLTGQYSEKLFF.

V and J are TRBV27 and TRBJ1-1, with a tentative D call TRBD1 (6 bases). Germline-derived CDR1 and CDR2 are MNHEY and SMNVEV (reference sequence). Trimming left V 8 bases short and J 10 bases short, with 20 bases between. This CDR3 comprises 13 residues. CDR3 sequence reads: CASGSTHRVGAFF. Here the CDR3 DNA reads TGTGCCAGCGGGTCTACTCACAGGGTTGGAGCTTTCTTT.

The CDR3, as DNA: TGCGCCAGCAGCTTGGATTTTCAGGGGAACGGCTACACCTTC. Translated, it gives CASSLDFQGNGYTF. The V call is TRBV5-1, the J call TRBJ1-2; maybe TRBD1 (6 bases). The V end was cut by 0 bases, the J end by 8 bases, with 14 bases between. Per germline, CDR1 SGHRS and CDR2 YFSETQ. There are 14 residues in the CDR3.

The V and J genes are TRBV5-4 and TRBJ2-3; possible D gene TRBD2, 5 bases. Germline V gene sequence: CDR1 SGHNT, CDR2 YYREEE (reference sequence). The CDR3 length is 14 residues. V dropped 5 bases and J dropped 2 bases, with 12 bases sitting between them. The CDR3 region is CASSHGLNTDTQYF. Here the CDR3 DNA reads TGTGCCAGCAGTCATGGACTGAACACAGATACGCAGTATTTT.

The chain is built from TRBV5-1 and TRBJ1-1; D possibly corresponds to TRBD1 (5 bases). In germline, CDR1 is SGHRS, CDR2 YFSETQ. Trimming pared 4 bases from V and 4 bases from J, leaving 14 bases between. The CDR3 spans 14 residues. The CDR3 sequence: CASSATDGPTEAFF. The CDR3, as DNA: TGCGCCAGCAGCGCGACAGATGGCCCCACTGAAGCTTTCTTT. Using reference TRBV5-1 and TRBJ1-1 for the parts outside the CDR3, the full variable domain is KAGVTQTPRYLIKTRGQQVTLSCSPISGHRSVSWYQQTPGQGLQFLFEYFSETQRNKGNFPGRFSGRQFSNSRSEMNVSTLELGDSALYLCASSATDGPTEAFFGQGTRLTVV.

CDR3 in amino acids: CASSPVQGERDTDTQYF. In nucleotides, the CDR3 is TGTGCCAGCTCACCAGTACAGGGGGAGCGCGACACAGATACGCAGTATTTT. The rearrangement joins TRBV18 to TRBJ2-3; 8 bases align to TRBD1. Germline CDR1 is KGHSH and CDR2 is LQKENI. The V and J ends lost 2 bases and 2 bases, in that order; junction bases with no gene match: 9. The CDR3 is made up of 17 amino acids.

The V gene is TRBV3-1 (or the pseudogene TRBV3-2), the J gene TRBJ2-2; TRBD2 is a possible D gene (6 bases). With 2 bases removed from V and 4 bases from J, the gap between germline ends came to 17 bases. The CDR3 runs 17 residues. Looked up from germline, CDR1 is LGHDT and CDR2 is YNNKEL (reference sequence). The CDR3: CASSQWGIAGGTGELFF. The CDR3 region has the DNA TGTGCCAGCAGCCAATGGGGGATAGCCGGGGGCACCGGGGAGCTGTTTTTT.

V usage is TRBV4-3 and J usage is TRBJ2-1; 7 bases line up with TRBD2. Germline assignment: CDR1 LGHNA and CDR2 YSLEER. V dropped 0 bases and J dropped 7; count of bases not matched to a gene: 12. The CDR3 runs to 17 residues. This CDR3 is CASSQDGPGGGRNEQFF. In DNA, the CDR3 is TGCGCCAGCAGCCAAGATGGCCCTGGGGGGGGAAGGAATGAGCAGTTCTTC.

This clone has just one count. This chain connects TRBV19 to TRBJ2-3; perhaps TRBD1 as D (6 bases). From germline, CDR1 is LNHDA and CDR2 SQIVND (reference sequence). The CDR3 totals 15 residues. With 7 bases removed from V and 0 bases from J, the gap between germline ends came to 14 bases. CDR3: CASTGQTRSTDTQYF. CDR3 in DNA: TGTGCCAGTACCGGACAGACCCGAAGCACAGATACGCAGTATTTT. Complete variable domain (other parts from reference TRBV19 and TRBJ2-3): DGGITQSPKYLFRKEGQNVTLSCEQNLNHDAMYWYRQDPGQGLRLIYYSQIVNDFQKGDIAEGYSVSREKKESFPLTVTSAQKNPTAFYLCASTGQTRSTDTQYFGPGTRLTVL.

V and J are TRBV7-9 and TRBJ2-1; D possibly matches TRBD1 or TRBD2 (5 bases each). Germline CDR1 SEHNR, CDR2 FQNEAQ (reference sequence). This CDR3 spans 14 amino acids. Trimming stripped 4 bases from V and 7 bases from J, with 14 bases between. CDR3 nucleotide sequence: TGTGCCAGCAGCTCAGCGGCAGGGCTGAATGAGCAGTTCTTC. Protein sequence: CASSSAAGLNEQFF.

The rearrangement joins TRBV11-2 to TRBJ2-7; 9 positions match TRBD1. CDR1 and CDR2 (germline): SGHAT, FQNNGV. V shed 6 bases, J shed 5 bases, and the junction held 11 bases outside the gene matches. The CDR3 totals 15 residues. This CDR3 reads CASSAGTGRLNEQYF. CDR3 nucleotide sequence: TGTGCCAGCAGTGCCGGGACAGGGAGGTTGAACGAGCAGTACTTC.

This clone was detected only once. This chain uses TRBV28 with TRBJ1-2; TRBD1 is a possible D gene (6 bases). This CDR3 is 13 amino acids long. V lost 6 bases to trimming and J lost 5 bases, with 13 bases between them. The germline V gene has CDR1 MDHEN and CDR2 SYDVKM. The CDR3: CASRSGGLYGYTF. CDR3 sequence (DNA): TGTGCCAGCAGGAGCGGGGGGCTATATGGCTACACCTTC.

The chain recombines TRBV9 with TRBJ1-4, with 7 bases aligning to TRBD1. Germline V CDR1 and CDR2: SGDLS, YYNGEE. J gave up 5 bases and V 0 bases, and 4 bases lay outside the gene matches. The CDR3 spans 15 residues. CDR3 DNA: TGTGCCAGCAGCGTAGGGGACAGCACAAATGAAAAACTGTTTTTT. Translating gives CASSVGDSTNEKLFF. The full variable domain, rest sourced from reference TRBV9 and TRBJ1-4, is DSGVTQTPKHLITATGQRVTLRCSPRSGDLSVYWYQQSLDQGLQFLIQYYNGEERAKGNILERFSAQQFPDLHSELNLSSLELGDSALYFCASSVGDSTNEKLFFGSGTQLSVL.

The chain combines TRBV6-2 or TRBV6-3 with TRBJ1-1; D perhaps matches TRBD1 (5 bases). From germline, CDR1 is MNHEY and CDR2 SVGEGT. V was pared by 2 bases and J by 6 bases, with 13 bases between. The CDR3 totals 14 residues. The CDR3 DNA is TGTGCCAGCAGTTACGGGGGACTGGGCTCTGAAGCTTTCTTT. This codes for CASSYGGLGSEAFF.

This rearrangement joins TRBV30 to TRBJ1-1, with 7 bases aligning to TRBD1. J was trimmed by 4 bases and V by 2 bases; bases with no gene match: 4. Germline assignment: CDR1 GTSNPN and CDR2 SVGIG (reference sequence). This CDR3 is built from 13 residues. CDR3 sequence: CAWSTQGGTEAFF. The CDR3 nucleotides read TGTGCCTGGAGTACTCAGGGGGGCACTGAAGCTTTCTTT.

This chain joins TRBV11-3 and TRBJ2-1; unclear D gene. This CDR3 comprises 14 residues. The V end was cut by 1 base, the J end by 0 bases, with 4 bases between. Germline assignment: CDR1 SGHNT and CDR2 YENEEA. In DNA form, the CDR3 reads TGTGCCAGCAGCTTAGGCTTCTCCTACAATGAGCAGTTCTTC. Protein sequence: CASSLGFSYNEQFF.

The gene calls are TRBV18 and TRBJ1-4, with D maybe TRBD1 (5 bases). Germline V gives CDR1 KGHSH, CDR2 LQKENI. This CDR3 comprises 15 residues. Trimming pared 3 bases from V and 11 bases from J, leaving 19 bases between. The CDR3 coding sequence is TGTGCCAGCTCACCGGGCAGGGCGGTCCTTGGGAAACTGTTTTTT. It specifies CASSPGRAVLGKLFF.